The 25 T cell receptor beta chains below come from one sample, sequenced in a study of blood T cells in healthy people across ages. Through a sample-barcoded 5' primer and a J-beta primer mix, a second PCR was run for roughly 6 to 12 cycles. TCRdb re-analysed the 5' RACE reads in MiXCR, keeping a single row per CDR3 protein. Of approximately 940,000 distinct CDR3 sequences in the sample, around 46% are singletons; the top ten hold 13%. The sample comprised blood. The receptors stem from a man in his thirties or forties in good health.

V usage is TRBV9 and J usage is TRBJ2-1; possible D gene TRBD2, 5 bases. This CDR3 comprises 12 residues. The ends were cut back, 1 base at V and 7 bases at J, with 6 bases in the middle. CDR1 SGDLS and CDR2 YYNGEE come from the germline V gene. This CDR3 reads CASSVRENEQFF. DNA for the CDR3: TGTGCCAGCAGCGTAAGGGAGAATGAGCAGTTCTTC.

V is TRBV28 and J is TRBJ2-3, with 9 bases that match TRBD1. The CDR3 is made up of 14 amino acids. Per germline, CDR1 MDHEN and CDR2 SYDVKM. The trim removed 9 bases at V and 6 bases at J, leaving 10 bases unmatched. The CDR3 spells CASHPQGAQDTQYF. Written as DNA, the CDR3 is TGTGCCAGTCACCCACAGGGGGCTCAGGATACGCAGTATTTT.

The CDR3 protein is CASSYPFRQGGTETQYF. CDR3 DNA: TGTGCCAGCAGTTACCCCTTTAGACAGGGGGGGACGGAGACCCAGTACTTC. The chain uses TRBV6-6 and TRBJ2-5; 9 nucleotides match TRBD1. J was trimmed by 5 bases and V by 2 bases; bases with no gene match: 12. The CDR3 length is 17 residues. Germline lookup yields CDR1 MNHNY and CDR2 SVGAGI (reference sequence).

The chain uses TRBV10-3 and TRBJ2-4; TRBD1 aligns across 8 bases. The J call may be mistaken, given a closer DNA end match to TRBJ2-7. Germline V gene sequence: CDR1 ENHRY, CDR2 SYGVKD. The CDR3 covers 15 residues. The DNA for the CDR3 is TGTGCCATCAGTCCCCATACAGGGGGGAGGTACGAGCAGTACTTC. Its protein product is CAISPHTGGRYEQYF.

The chain has TRBV29-1 and TRBJ1-2; D not resolved. The CDR3 contains 11 residues. Germline lookup yields CDR1 SQVTM and CDR2 ANQGSEA. Trimming shortened V by 1 base and J by 6 bases, and 6 bases separated the two germline ends. The CDR3 spells CSVEGGNGYTF. CDR3 coding DNA: TGCAGCGTTGAAGGAGGGAATGGCTACACCTTC.

The chain carries TRBV12-3 or TRBV12-4 and TRBJ2-1; possible D gene TRBD2, 6 bases. The CDR3 has 15 residues. Between the trimmed V and J ends, which lost 6 bases and 8 bases, there was a span of 20 bases. The CDR3 nucleotides are TGTGCCAGCAGCTTTTATAGCGGCACGGTCGATGAGCAGTTCTTC. This translates into CASSFYSGTVDEQFF.

This clonotype has only a few counts. This chain uses TRBV24-1 with TRBJ2-1; 10 nucleotides line up with TRBD2. This CDR3 region has 21 residues. The ends lost 1 base at V and 0 bases at J; junction bases unmatched: 14. CDR1 KGHDR and CDR2 SFDVKD come from the germline V gene. The chain's CDR3 is CATSDLKGGLAGDRSYNEQFF. The DNA for the CDR3 is TGTGCCACCAGTGATTTAAAAGGGGGGCTAGCGGGGGACCGCTCCTACAATGAGCAGTTCTTC.

The chain joins TRBV7-2 to TRBJ2-7, with D uncertain. V was cut by 5 bases and J by 3 bases, with 11 bases left in between. The CDR3 spans 13 residues. From germline, CDR1 is SGHTA and CDR2 FQGNSA. DNA of the CDR3: TGTGCCAGCAGCCCCTACACTGACTACGAGCAGTACTTC. It translates to CASSPYTDYEQYF.

The V call is TRBV6-6, the J call TRBJ2-7, with 8 bases matching TRBD2. V lost 8 bases to trimming and J lost 0 bases; unmatched junction nucleotides: 3. This CDR3 spans 13 amino acids. Per germline, CDR1 MNHNY and CDR2 SVGAGI (reference sequence). The chain's CDR3 is CASYGGVSYEQYF. CDR3 coding DNA: TGTGCCAGCTACGGGGGGGTCTCCTACGAGCAGTACTTC.

This clonotype was seen a handful of times. V is TRBV21-1 and J is TRBJ2-7; TRBD1 was called by the table and not checked on the DNA. TRBV21-1 constitutes a pseudogene. The CDR3 sequence is 21 residues long. DNA of the CDR3: TGTGCCAGCAGCAAAGAGTTCCATTTCGTCCCGGGACAGGCATGGCACTACGAGCAGTACTTC. Translated: CASSKEFHFVPGQAWHYEQYF.

This clonotype was counted between two and nine times. The V gene is TRBV27, the J gene TRBJ2-1; no definite D call. V was trimmed by 5 bases and J by 3 bases, leaving 14 bases between them. This CDR3 has 15 amino acids. Germline V lookup: CDR1 MNHEY, CDR2 SMNVEV (reference sequence). DNA of the CDR3: TGTGCCAGCAGTCCCGAGGATATCCTCTACAATGAGCAGTTCTTC. As protein: CASSPEDILYNEQFF.

This clonotype was detected a few times. The chain joins TRBV29-1 to TRBJ2-5, with D possibly being TRBD2 (6 bases). CDR1 and CDR2 from the germline V gene are SQVTM and ANQGSEA. This CDR3 has 14 amino acids. The V and J ends lost 4 bases and 1 base respectively, with 13 bases between them. CDR3 sequence: CSVAHRLVQETQYF. CDR3 in DNA: TGCAGCGTTGCCCATAGACTAGTCCAAGAGACCCAGTACTTC.

This clonotype was detected only once. This chain uses TRBV7-8 with TRBJ1-1; perhaps TRBD1 as D (5 bases). The germline CDR1 and CDR2 sequences are SGHVS and FQNEAQ. Trimming removed 4 bases from V and 5 bases from J, with 17 bases in between. CDR3 size: 15 residues. CDR3 sequence: CASSSLADRVTEAFF. Here the CDR3 DNA reads TGTGCCAGCAGCTCCCTCGCCGACAGAGTTACTGAAGCTTTCTTT.

J is TRBJ2-7 and V is TRBV24-1; D remains unclear. The V gene's germline CDR1 is KGHDR and CDR2 SFDVKD. Trimming left V 1 base short and J 0 bases short, with 12 bases between. CDR3 length equals 16 residues. CDR3 nucleotides: TGTGCCACCAGTGATTTTGGAGCAAAAAACTCCTACGAGCAGTACTTC. Its protein product is CATSDFGAKNSYEQYF.

This rearrangement joins TRBV5-1 to TRBJ2-5; TRBD2 matches at 12 bases. Germline values: CDR1 SGHRS, CDR2 YFSETQ. The CDR3 contains 17 residues. V shed 4 bases and J 5 bases; nucleotides not matched to a gene: 12. CDR3 nucleotides: TGCGCCAGCAGCCCCGCGGCTAGCGGGGGGGTAAGGGAGACCCAGTACTTC. Protein sequence: CASSPAASGGVRETQYF.

The V gene is TRBV12-3 or TRBV12-4, the J gene TRBJ1-4, with TRBD1 identical over 7 bases. J was trimmed by 0 bases and V by 4 bases; bases with no gene match: 5. The CDR3 has 16 amino acids. The CDR3 DNA reads as TGTGCCAGCAGTTCGGGACAGACCACAACTAATGAAAAACTGTTTTTT. Protein product: CASSSGQTTTNEKLFF.

This clonotype showed up just a few times. The gene calls are TRBV28 and TRBJ2-7, with 7 positions matching TRBD1. The CDR3 covers 15 residues. V lost 7 bases to trimming and J lost 1 base; unmatched junction nucleotides: 10. Looked up from germline, CDR1 is MDHEN and CDR2 is SYDVKM. The CDR3 region is CASTTWEQGSYEQYF. In nucleotides, the CDR3 is TGTGCCAGCACCACGTGGGAACAGGGGTCCTACGAGCAGTACTTC.

The chain joins TRBV5-6 to TRBJ1-6; D is ambiguous. The germline V and J ends were trimmed by 3 bases and 8 bases, with 12 bases remaining between them. CDR3 length equals 14 residues. Germline values: CDR1 SGHDT, CDR2 YYEEEE. The CDR3 DNA sequence: TGTGCCAGCAGCTCCTGGGCCTTTCATTCACCCCTCCACTTT. Protein sequence: CASSSWAFHSPLHF.

The gene calls are TRBV6-5 and TRBJ2-4, with D unclear. The J call is doubtful: the DNA matches TRBJ2-7 better. This CDR3 spans 14 amino acids. In germline, CDR1 is MNHEY, CDR2 SVGAGI. As DNA, the CDR3 is TGTGCCAGCAGTTCCGTCCTATCCCCATACGAGCAGTACTTC. Protein product: CASSSVLSPYEQYF.

This sequence joins TRBV12-3 or TRBV12-4 and TRBJ2-7, with TRBD2 matching 12 bases. There are 15 residues in the CDR3. The ends lost 3 bases at V and 5 bases at J; junction bases unmatched: 5. The CDR3 nucleotides read TGTGCCAGCAGTTTGTCTAGCGGGGGGGACAACGAGCAGTACTTC. Amino acids: CASSLSSGGDNEQYF.

The V call is TRBV2, the J call TRBJ2-1, with D possibly being TRBD1 or TRBD2 (5 bases each). V lost 8 bases and J 6 bases, leaving 17 bases between the germline ends. CDR3 length equals 14 residues. Germline loops: CDR1 SNHLY, CDR2 FYNNEI. CDR3 region: CASGSPGSPNEQFF. For the CDR3, the DNA is TGTGCCAGCGGTTCACCAGGGAGTCCCAATGAGCAGTTCTTC.

This clonotype was seen only a few times. The rearrangement joins TRBV3-1 to TRBJ2-3, with no clear D. Germline lookup yields CDR1 LGHDT and CDR2 YNNKEL (reference sequence). The CDR3 spans 16 residues. Trimming shortened V by 1 base and J by 0 bases, and 11 bases separated the two germline ends. This CDR3 is CASSQARTRSTDTQYF. The CDR3 bases are TGTGCCAGCAGCCAAGCCCGGACCCGCAGCACAGATACGCAGTATTTT.

This clonotype was seen only once. V and J are TRBV14 and TRBJ2-6; no firm D call. V was pared by 3 bases and J by 4 bases, with 10 bases between. The CDR3 spans 15 residues. Germline CDR1 reads SGHDN; CDR2 reads FVKESK. The CDR3 region is CASSQHSVGANVLTF. In DNA form, the CDR3 reads TGTGCCAGCAGCCAGCACAGCGTCGGGGCCAACGTCCTGACTTTC.

The V and J genes are TRBV20-1 and TRBJ2-2; possibly TRBD2 for D (7 bases). Germline CDR1 DFQATT, CDR2 SNEGSKA (reference sequence). Trimming removed 3 bases from V and 0 bases from J, with 14 bases in between. The CDR3 is 16 residues long. The CDR3 sequence: CSARERGATNTGELFF. CDR3 sequence (DNA): TGCAGTGCTAGGGAACGGGGGGCGACGAACACCGGGGAGCTGTTTTTT.

The chain joins TRBV12-3 or TRBV12-4 to TRBJ2-4; the D gene could be TRBD1 or TRBD2 (5 bases each). The CDR3 has 15 amino acids. Trimming removed 5 bases at V and 0 bases at J, with 11 bases between. For the CDR3, the DNA is TGTGCCAGCAGTCGGGGTGGGACAGCCAAAAACATTCAGTACTTC. Amino acid sequence: CASSRGGTAKNIQYF.